This T cell receptor (beta chain) is drawn from a study of blood T cell repertoires in COVID-19. At the level of the study: Donors in the United States, Italy and Spain gave samples during acute or convalescent COVID-19. PBMCs, B-cell-depleted T cells, or T cells were the source of the cDNA or gDNA that made up the material.

Recruited during active infection, patients (from Seattle) were subsequently followed longitudinally. How the authors handled the data: Estimation of nucleated cell counts relied on the amplification of reference gene primers. The repertoire was sequenced with immunoSEQ multiplex PCR; TCRdb's copy has only in-frame clones and lacks some. That table supplies the V and J calls and clone size; D and trimming were determined from the DNA. The sample contains about 410,000 clones, around 89% of which appear only once. Germline CDR1 and CDR2: MGHRA and YSYEKL. This CDR3 contains 15 residues. V was trimmed by 0 bases and J by 10 bases, leaving 13 bases between them.

The J gene is TRBJ1-6, the V gene TRBV4-1; D unclear. The material sequenced was peripheral blood. This TCR came from a middle-aged woman with COVID-19, enrolled during active disease. Here the CDR3 reads CASSQDIQSPSPLHF. DNA for the CDR3: TGCGCCAGCAGCCAAGATATCCAGTCTCCGTCACCCCTCCACTTT.